The source of this TCR beta chain is a study of identical twins. Healthy Caucasian donors formed the entire cohort. CDR3 length equals 15 residues. The germline gives CDR1 MNHNS, CDR2 SASEGT. Trimming cost V 1 base and J 1 base, with 7 bases left between them. With respect to this clonotype: No antigen is known for it.

Study-wide points: For out-of-frame beta sequences, excess twin sharing was weaker.

TCRdb analysed the 5' RACE reads with MiXCR anew, one entry per CDR3 protein. In the table there are about 280,000 distinct CDR3 sequences, around 8.8% of which are singletons. This sample was also put to use in a study of yellow fever vaccine responses in identical twins.

This TCR came from a woman under 30 in good health. The rearrangement uses TRBV6-1 and TRBJ2-2, with a weak D call TRBD1 (6 bases). Material for sequencing was memory (CD45RO+) T cells sorted from blood. CDR3 coding DNA: TGTGCCAGCAGTGAAGGACAGGTGAACACCGGGGAGCTGTTTTTT. It codes for CASSEGQVNTGELFF.